This T cell receptor beta chain was observed in a study of early T cells in non-severe SARS-CoV-2 infection. Whole-study context: Sequenced bulk RNA came from whole blood that was unsorted, and chains were unpaired. General study points: Reliance on VDJdb matching favored anti-spike CD8 responses; private and CD4 specificities were missed.

Attachment of unique molecular identifiers to individual cDNA molecules was performed. TCRdb re-analysed the 5' RACE reads in MiXCR, keeping a single row per CDR3 protein. Seen here are roughly 47,000 distinct CDR3 sequences, around 6.9% observed once, and the top ten hold approximately 3%. In its sample, this clonotype was seen a few times. Its antigen is as yet unknown. Germline V gene data show CDR1 as SGHVS and CDR2 as FNYEAQ. Trimming shortened V by 1 base and J by 7 bases, and 11 bases separated the two germline ends. The CDR3 runs to 14 residues. The starting material was whole blood, obtained at baseline. The source of this sequence is an adult who was a healthcare worker with PCR-confirmed SARS-CoV-2 infection or an uninfected control (not recorded which). V and J are TRBV7-6 and TRBJ1-5; D is undetermined. The CDR3 loop reads CASSLEEGGQPQHF. The CDR3, as DNA: TGTGCCAGCAGCTTAGAAGAGGGCGGCCAGCCCCAGCATTTT.